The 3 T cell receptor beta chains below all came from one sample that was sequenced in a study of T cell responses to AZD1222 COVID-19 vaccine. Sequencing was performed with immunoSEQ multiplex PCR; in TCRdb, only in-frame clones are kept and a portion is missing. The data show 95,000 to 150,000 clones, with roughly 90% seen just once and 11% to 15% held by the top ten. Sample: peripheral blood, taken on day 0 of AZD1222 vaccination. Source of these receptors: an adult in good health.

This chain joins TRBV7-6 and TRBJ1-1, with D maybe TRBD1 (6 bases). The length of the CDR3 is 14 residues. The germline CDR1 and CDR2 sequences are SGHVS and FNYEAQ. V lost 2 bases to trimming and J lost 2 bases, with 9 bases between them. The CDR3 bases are TGTGCCAGCAGCTTACGGACAGCCAACACTGAAGCTTTCTTT. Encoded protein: CASSLRTANTEAFF.

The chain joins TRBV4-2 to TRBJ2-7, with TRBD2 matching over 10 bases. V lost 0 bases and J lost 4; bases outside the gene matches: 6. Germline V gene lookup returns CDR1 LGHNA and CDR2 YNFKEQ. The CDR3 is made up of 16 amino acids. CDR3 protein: CASSQEYGTSDYEQYF. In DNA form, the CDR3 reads TGTGCCAGCAGCCAAGAGTACGGGACTAGCGATTACGAGCAGTACTTC.

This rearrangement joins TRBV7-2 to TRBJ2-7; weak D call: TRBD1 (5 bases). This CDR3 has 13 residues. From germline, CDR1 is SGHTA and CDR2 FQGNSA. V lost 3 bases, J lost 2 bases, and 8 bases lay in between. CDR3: CASSFSRAYEQYF. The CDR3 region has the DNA TGTGCCAGCAGCTTCAGCAGGGCCTACGAGCAGTACTTC.